The entry that follows covers one T cell receptor beta chain sequence. The germline V gene encodes CDR1 SGHNT and CDR2 YYREEE (reference sequence). The CDR3 spans 17 residues. V shed 4 bases, J shed 2 bases, and the junction held 7 bases outside the gene matches. These data come from a study of neoadjuvant anti-PD-1 for oral cavity cancer. Background on the study: Patients without progression got a fourth dose around day 43.

Time point reported: after neoadjuvant nivolumab, at surgical resection. Patients had newly diagnosed, untreated stage II-IVA oral cavity squamous cell carcinoma. Sequenced by immunoSEQ multiplex PCR; TCRdb stores in-frame clones only, minus some. The data contain approximately 12,000 clones, 67% of them singletons. This chain uses TRBV5-4 with TRBJ2-3; TRBD2 aligns across 13 bases. The specimen was PBMCs, collected after nivolumab (anti-PD-1) treatment. The receptor was isolated from a person aged 35 to 85 with oral cavity squamous cell carcinoma. The CDR3 DNA is TGTGCCAGCAGCCCCCCCGGGACTAGCGGGGCCACAGATACGCAGTATTTT. Translation: CASSPPGTSGATDTQYF.